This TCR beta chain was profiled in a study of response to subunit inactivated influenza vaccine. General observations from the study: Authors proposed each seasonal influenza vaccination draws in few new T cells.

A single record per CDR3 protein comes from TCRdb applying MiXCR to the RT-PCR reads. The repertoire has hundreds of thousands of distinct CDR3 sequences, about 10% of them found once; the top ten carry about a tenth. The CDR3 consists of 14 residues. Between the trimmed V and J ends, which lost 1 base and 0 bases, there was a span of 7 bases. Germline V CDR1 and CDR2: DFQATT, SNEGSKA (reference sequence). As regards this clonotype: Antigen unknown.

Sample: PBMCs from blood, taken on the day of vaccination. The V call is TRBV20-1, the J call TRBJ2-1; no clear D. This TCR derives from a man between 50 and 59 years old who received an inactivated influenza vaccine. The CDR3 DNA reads TGCAGTGCTAGAGCGGCTCACTCCTACAATGAGCAGTTCTTC. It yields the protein CSARAAHSYNEQFF.